These T cell receptor beta chains were read from a single sample in a study of PD-L1 blockade in urothelial cancer. The protocol was immunoSEQ multiplex PCR, while the TCRdb copy is restricted to in-frame clones and leaves out a portion. The repertoire holds some 40,000 clones, approximately 84% seen once, with roughly a tenth in the top ten. The sequenced sample was PBMCs, obtained around atezolizumab (anti-PD-L1) treatment. The receptors here all came from a man aged 35-49 years with urothelial cancer. CDR3s include the opening cysteine and the closing phenylalanine or tryptophan. D genes are given only for firm matches. For some rows the clone size is stated as once, few or many, or as a class when expanded; others skip it.

V: TRBV7-9; J: TRBJ2-3; D: TRBD2; size: -; CDR3: CASSLGTSEITDTQYF; DNA: TGTGCCAGCAGCCTCGGCACTAGCGAGATCACAGATACGCAGTATTTT
V: TRBV2; J: TRBJ1-3; D: -; size: -; CDR3: CASSESQLSGNTIYF; DNA: TGTGCCAGCAGTGAGTCACAGCTCTCTGGAAACACCATATATTTT
V: TRBV19; J: TRBJ2-1; D: -; size: -; CDR3: CASSPILEHNEQFF; DNA: TGTGCCAGTAGTCCGATACTAGAGCACAATGAGCAGTTCTTC
V: TRBV7-2; J: TRBJ1-2; D: -; size: -; CDR3: CASSLVGEGYGYTF; DNA: TGTGCCAGCAGCTTAGTAGGTGAGGGCTATGGCTACACCTTC
V: TRBV29-1; J: TRBJ2-5; D: TRBD1; size: -; CDR3: CSVEDSAGTGQETQYF; DNA: TGCAGCGTTGAAGATTCGGCCGGGACAGGACAAGAGACCCAGTACTTC
V: TRBV30; J: TRBJ2-5; D: -; size: -; CDR3: CAWSRRETQYF; DNA: TGTGCCTGGAGTCGGAGGGAGACCCAGTACTTC
V: TRBV30; J: TRBJ2-3; D: -; size: -; CDR3: CAFRPNGDTQYF; DNA: TGTGCCTTCCGGCCCAACGGGGATACGCAGTATTTT
V: TRBV4-1; J: TRBJ1-1; D: -; size: -; CDR3: CASSQDQDTEAFF; DNA: TGCGCCAGCAGCCAAGATCAGGACACTGAAGCTTTCTTT
V: TRBV5-4; J: TRBJ2-6; D: -; size: once; CDR3: CASSLGQGRSGANVLTF; DNA: TGTGCCAGCAGCTTGGGGCAGGGAAGGTCTGGGGCCAACGTCCTGACTTTC
V: TRBV27; J: TRBJ1-1; D: -; size: -; CDR3: CASSLSPVPSVVANPRNTEAFF; DNA: TGTGCCAGCAGTTTGTCGCCGGTGCCATCTGTGGTTGCAAACCCCCGGAACACTGAAGCTTTCTTT
V: TRBV5-6; J: TRBJ2-5; D: -; size: -; CDR3: CASSPRRRRGETQYF; DNA: TGTGCCAGCAGCCCACGAAGGCGCAGGGGAGAGACCCAGTACTTC
V: TRBV4-3; J: TRBJ2-1; D: TRBD2; size: -; CDR3: CASSQGWTSGREDEQFF; DNA: TGCGCCAGCAGCCAGGGGTGGACTAGCGGGAGGGAAGATGAGCAGTTCTTC
V: TRBV7-2; J: TRBJ2-5; D: TRBD2; size: few; CDR3: CASSLAGRTSGSGETQYF; DNA: TGTGCCAGCAGCTTAGCGGGGAGGACTAGCGGGAGTGGGGAGACCCAGTACTTC